The subject of this entry is one TCR beta chain. What it binds is unknown. CDR1 and CDR2 (germline): MNHEY, SMNVEV (reference sequence). V was pared by 6 bases and J by 0 bases, with 4 bases of the junction left unmatched. This CDR3 spans 15 amino acids. The data are from a study of T cell repertoires in cytomegalovirus infection. About the study: An indication of both CMV infection and matching HLA type came from public TCR beta signatures. Study results and caveats: In two of eight donors, the top clonotype was HLA-C-restricted CMV-specific.

TCRdb itself ran the reads through MiXCR, one entry per CDR3 protein. The sample contains about 500,000 distinct CDR3 sequences, more than 30% of which appear only once. The sequenced sample was cultured PBMCs, obtained from culture after CMV antigen stimulation. The rearrangement uses TRBV27 and TRBJ2-1, with 8 nucleotides matching TRBD2. This clonotype originated in a human donor in good health (CMV status not recorded). Some clones in this sample may be carry-over from other donors' samples. The CDR3 protein is CASRVAGTSYNEQFF. CDR3 DNA sequence: TGTGCCAGCAGAGTAGCGGGAACCTCCTACAATGAGCAGTTCTTC.